These 27 T cell receptor beta chains were sequenced from one sample in a study of T cells after somatic rescue of genetic block. TCRdb's table, derived via immunoSEQ multiplex PCR, lists solely in-frame clones and lacks some. The repertoire has 10,000 to 15,000 clones, 73% of them found once; the top ten carry roughly a fifth. The sample consisted of peripheral blood mononuclear cells (PBMCs). These TCRs come from a boy aged 5 to 17.

This chain uses TRBV5-1 with TRBJ2-7; the D is unclear. Trimming left V 0 bases short and J 0 bases short, with 7 bases between. The CDR3 loop spans 14 amino acids. Germline loops: CDR1 SGHRS, CDR2 YFSETQ. CDR3 region: CASSLERISYEQYF. The CDR3 nucleotides are TGCGCCAGCAGCTTGGAACGGATCTCCTACGAGCAGTACTTC.

The chain is built from TRBV30 and TRBJ1-6; 11 bases agree with TRBD1. Germline CDR1 reads GTSNPN; CDR2 reads SVGIG (reference sequence). After removal of 0 bases from V and 6 bases from J, the junction contained 4 bases not matched to a gene. CDR3 length: 16 amino acids. CDR3 DNA: TGTGCCTGGAGTGTCGGGGACAGGGGGGGTAATTCACCCCTCCACTTT. As protein: CAWSVGDRGGNSPLHF.

By share of the sample, this clone is medium-sized. The chain is built from TRBV11-2 and TRBJ2-7; the D gene is possibly TRBD2 (5 bases). Germline CDR1 and CDR2: SGHAT and FQNNGV. This CDR3 comprises 18 residues. The V gene lost 4 bases and the J gene lost 3 bases, with 25 bases spanning the gap. The CDR3 reads CASSSSRVASYLIYEQYF. For the CDR3, the DNA is TGTGCCAGCAGCTCTAGCCGGGTGGCCAGCTACCTAATCTACGAGCAGTACTTC. The full variable domain, in which reference TRBV11-2 and TRBJ2-7 provide the parts outside the CDR3, is EAGVAQSPRYKIIEKRQSVAFWCNPISGHATLYWYQQILGQGPKLLIQFQNNGVVDDSQLPKDRFSAERLKGVDSTLKIQPAKLEDSAVYLCASSSSRVASYLIYEQYFGPGTRLTVT.

V and J are TRBV4-2 and TRBJ2-2; D gene ambiguous. There are 13 residues in the CDR3. Trimming stripped 5 bases from V and 5 bases from J, with 9 bases between. CDR1 is LGHNA, CDR2 YNFKEQ, per germline. CDR3 sequence: CASSFYITGELFF. The CDR3 DNA sequence: TGTGCCAGCAGCTTCTATATTACCGGGGAGCTGTTTTTT.

The rearrangement joins TRBV29-1 to TRBJ2-7; 8 bases agree with TRBD2. In germline, CDR1 is SQVTM, CDR2 ANQGSEA. The CDR3 is made up of 16 amino acids. V shed 4 bases and J 5 bases; nucleotides not matched to a gene: 16. DNA for the CDR3: TGCAGCGTTGCCCCCTTATTCGCAGCGGGAGCCCACGAGCAGTACTTC. This gives the protein CSVAPLFAAGAHEQYF.

This clone was observed a single time. This rearrangement joins TRBV28 to TRBJ2-5; no clear D. The CDR3 is 11 residues long. Germline CDR1 and CDR2: MDHEN and SYDVKM. The V end lost 2 bases, the J end lost 5 bases, and 3 bases lay between the germline ends. The CDR3 bases are TGTGCCAGCAGTTTAAGGGAGACCCAGTACTTC. It yields the protein CASSLRETQYF.

This clone was seen a handful of times. The chain carries TRBV5-6 and TRBJ2-7, with D possibly TRBD1 on 5 matching bases. Germline CDR1 SGHDT, CDR2 YYEEEE. The CDR3 contains 14 residues. With 0 bases removed from V and 4 bases from J, the gap between germline ends came to 11 bases. The CDR3 loop is CASSLDRRNYEQYF. In DNA form, the CDR3 reads TGTGCCAGCAGCTTGGACAGGCGGAATTACGAGCAGTACTTC.

For the CDR3, the DNA is TGTGCCAGCAGGCCTACAGCCACTCAAGAGACCCAGTACTTC. Translation gives CASRPTATQETQYF. This chain joins TRBV5-5 and TRBJ2-5; unclear D gene. The CDR3 has 14 residues. V lost 5 bases, J lost 2 bases, and 13 bases lay in between. CDR1 and CDR2 from the germline V gene are SGHKS and YYEKEE (reference sequence).

On this clone itself: A much larger clone is a single base away; this may be a read error. The chain carries TRBV28 and TRBJ2-1; D is uncertain. Looked up from germline, CDR1 is MDHEN and CDR2 is SYDVKM. The germline V and J ends were trimmed by 5 bases and 6 bases, with 5 bases remaining between them. This CDR3 is built from 11 residues. DNA for the CDR3: TGTGCCAGCAGTATGACCAATGAGCAGTTCTTC. This translates into CASSMTNEQFF.

This clone came up a few times. The chain is built from TRBV4-2 and TRBJ2-5, with 8 bases matching TRBD1. The CDR3 is 16 residues long. J gave up 5 bases and V 0 bases, and 8 bases lay outside the gene matches. The germline V gene has CDR1 LGHNA and CDR2 YNFKEQ. The CDR3 region is CASSQENPGGDETQYF. The DNA for the CDR3 is TGTGCCAGCAGCCAAGAGAATCCAGGGGGCGACGAGACCCAGTACTTC.

The chain carries TRBV5-1 and TRBJ2-5, with D perhaps TRBD1 or TRBD2 (6 bases each). V gave up 0 bases and J gave up 2 bases, with 11 bases separating them. Germline loops: CDR1 SGHRS, CDR2 YFSETQ. This CDR3 spans 15 amino acids. In DNA, the CDR3 is TGCGCCAGCAGCTTGGACGGGGGCCCACAAGAGACCCAGTACTTC. Its translation: CASSLDGGPQETQYF.

The V and J genes are TRBV19 and TRBJ2-3; D perhaps matches TRBD2 (6 bases). V was clipped by 7 bases and J by 2 bases, with 19 bases between them. Germline V gene sequence: CDR1 LNHDA, CDR2 SQIVND (reference sequence). This CDR3 spans 16 amino acids. In nucleotides, the CDR3 is TGTGCCAGTAACCCCACTCGGGAGAAGTTCACAGATACGCAGTATTTT. Its translation is CASNPTREKFTDTQYF.

V usage is TRBV7-9 and J usage is TRBJ2-3; tentatively, D is TRBD2 (5 bases). Trimming left V 4 bases short and J 4 bases short, with 21 bases between. Germline V gene lookup returns CDR1 SEHNR and CDR2 FQNEAQ (reference sequence). CDR3 size: 17 residues. As DNA, the CDR3 is TGTGCCAGCAGCTCCTTTACTAGTATATGGTCACCAGATACGCAGTATTTT. It specifies CASSSFTSIWSPDTQYF.

The V gene is TRBV11-2, the J gene TRBJ2-1; no firm D call. The length of the CDR3 is 16 residues. CDR1 SGHAT and CDR2 FQNNGV come from the germline V gene. V was pared by 3 bases and J by 4 bases, with 16 bases between. CDR3 sequence: CASSFTVSGPYNEQFF. As DNA, the CDR3 is TGTGCCAGCAGCTTTACTGTGTCGGGTCCATACAATGAGCAGTTCTTC. Supplemented by reference TRBV11-2 and TRBJ2-1, the full variable domain reads EAGVAQSPRYKIIEKRQSVAFWCNPISGHATLYWYQQILGQGPKLLIQFQNNGVVDDSQLPKDRFSAERLKGVDSTLKIQPAKLEDSAVYLCASSFTVSGPYNEQFFGPGTRLTVL.

V gene TRBV4-1 combines with J gene TRBJ2-1, with 10 bases fitting TRBD2. The CDR3 sequence is 20 residues long. Germline assignment: CDR1 MGHRA and CDR2 YSYEKL. V was clipped by 1 base and J by 0 bases; unmatched bases: 12. The CDR3 DNA reads TGCGCCAGCAGCCAAGCAGAACTAGCGGGGCCTTTTAGCTCCTACAATGAGCAGTTCTTC. Translated: CASSQAELAGPFSSYNEQFF.

This clone came up once. Germline is not matched at one junction end, which may reflect a read error. Other nucleotide sequences from this sample produce the same CDR3. The V gene is TRBV10-1, the J gene TRBJ2-7; D is ambiguous. The V gene's germline CDR1 is WNHNN and CDR2 SYGVQD (reference sequence). The CDR3 runs to 13 residues. The CDR3 reads CASSGDLAYEQYF. Here the CDR3 DNA reads TGCGCCAGTAGTGGGGATCTCGCCTACGAGCAGTACTTC.

The V and J genes are TRBV7-9 and TRBJ2-1; D possibly corresponds to TRBD1 (5 bases). The CDR3 runs 14 residues. Germline-derived CDR1 and CDR2 are SEHNR and FQNEAQ (reference sequence). Trimming took 8 bases from V and 2 from J, leaving 13 bases between them. CDR3: CASHEGAAYNEQFF. The CDR3 nucleotides read TGTGCCAGCCACGAAGGGGCGGCCTACAATGAGCAGTTCTTC. Together with reference TRBV7-9 and TRBJ2-1, the CDR3 gives the full variable domain: DTGVSQNPRHKITKRGQNVTFRCDPISEHNRLYWYRQTLGQGPEFLTYFQNEAQLEKSRLLSDRFSAERPKGSFSTLEIQRTEQGDSAMYLCASHEGAAYNEQFFGPGTRLTVL.

The rearrangement links TRBV6-5 to TRBJ1-5; D unresolved. The CDR3 totals 13 residues. From germline, CDR1 is MNHEY and CDR2 SVGAGI. Trimming removed 1 base from V and 9 bases from J, with 10 bases in between. CDR3 protein: CASSYYTGTPQHF. The CDR3 bases are TGTGCCAGCAGTTACTATACGGGAACGCCCCAGCATTTT.

This clone has only one observation. The genes are TRBV18 and TRBJ1-6, with 7 bases that match TRBD1. The germline V gene encodes CDR1 KGHSH and CDR2 LQKENI. This CDR3 has 16 residues. The J segment lost 6 bases and the V segment lost 3 bases, leaving 8 bases of the junction unmatched. CDR3 nucleotides: TGTGCCAGCTCACCGTTCGGACAGGAATTTAATTCACCCCTCCACTTT. Protein: CASSPFGQEFNSPLHF.

By proportion, this clone is medium-sized. The chain combines TRBV27 with TRBJ1-2; no clear D gene. The CDR3 loop spans 13 amino acids. V shed 4 bases and J shed 4 bases, with 10 bases lying between them. Germline CDR1 and CDR2: MNHEY and SMNVEV (reference sequence). The CDR3 DNA sequence: TGTGCCAGCAGTTCCGGACGGCTCTATGGCTACACCTTC. It translates to CASSSGRLYGYTF.

This chain connects TRBV27 to TRBJ2-7, with a possible D match to TRBD1 (6 bases). V lost 2 bases and J lost 3, with 11 bases in between. CDR1 MNHEY and CDR2 SMNVEV come from the germline V gene (reference sequence). The CDR3 loop spans 14 amino acids. In DNA form, the CDR3 reads TGTGCCAGCAGTTTACAGGGGCCAAGCTACGAGCAGTACTTC. This gives the protein CASSLQGPSYEQYF.

The genes are TRBV28 and TRBJ2-7; D gene uncertain. Germline CDR1 MDHEN, CDR2 SYDVKM. The CDR3 is 13 amino acids. Between the trimmed V and J ends, which lost 6 bases and 2 bases, there was a span of 11 bases. The CDR3 DNA is TGTGCCAGCAGGCCTACTCTTCCCTACGAGCAGTACTTC. The encoded protein is CASRPTLPYEQYF. Looking up the rest from reference TRBV28 and TRBJ2-7 gives the full variable domain: DVKVTQSSRYLVKRTGEKVFLECVQDMDHENMFWYRQDPGLGLRLIYFSYDVKMKEKGDIPEGYSVSREKKERFSLILESASTNQTSMYLCASRPTLPYEQYFGPGTRLTVT.

The V gene is TRBV30, the J gene TRBJ2-7, with D possibly being TRBD2 (5 bases). Germline-derived CDR1 and CDR2 are GTSNPN and SVGIG (reference sequence). V was pared by 1 base and J by 6 bases, with 13 bases between. The CDR3 is 13 residues long. CDR3 sequence (DNA): TGTGCCTGGAGTGGCCAGAGGGTCAGCGAGCAGTACTTC. Amino acids: CAWSGQRVSEQYF.

The chain couples TRBV28 to TRBJ1-2; D gene ambiguous. This CDR3 region has 14 residues. The V gene's germline CDR1 is MDHEN and CDR2 SYDVKM. The ends were cut back, 5 bases at V and 0 bases at J, with 10 bases in the middle. CDR3: CASSPHTANYGYTF. The CDR3, as DNA: TGTGCCAGCAGTCCCCACACGGCTAACTATGGCTACACCTTC.

The rearrangement joins TRBV25-1 to TRBJ2-3, with D unclear. The germline V and J ends were trimmed by 6 bases and 1 base, with 14 bases remaining between them. CDR3 size: 15 residues. In germline, CDR1 is MGHDK, CDR2 SYGVNS. The CDR3 loop is CASRQAALGTDTQYF. The DNA for the CDR3 is TGTGCCAGCAGGCAGGCAGCGCTCGGCACAGATACGCAGTATTTT.

The chain has TRBV6-6 and TRBJ2-7, with a weak D call TRBD1 (5 bases). V lost 8 bases and J lost 5, with 13 bases in between. Germline CDR1 is MNHNY and CDR2 is SVGAGI (reference sequence). The CDR3 totals 12 residues. CDR3 region: CASSGPGDEQYF. In DNA, the CDR3 is TGTGCCAGCTCAGGGCCTGGAGACGAGCAGTACTTC.

This chain joins TRBV11-2 and TRBJ2-5, with unresolved D. CDR1 is SGHAT, CDR2 FQNNGV, per germline. Trimming left V 5 bases short and J 1 base short, with 11 bases between. The length of the CDR3 is 14 residues. CDR3 sequence reads: CASSPGRLQETQYF. CDR3 bases: TGTGCCAGCAGCCCCGGACGACTCCAAGAGACCCAGTACTTC.